This T cell receptor beta chain comes out of a study of T cell responses to AZD1222 COVID-19 vaccine. As for the study in general: Recipients boosted at about 4 weeks or about 12 weeks are pooled.

This clone was observed a single time. The table came from immunoSEQ multiplex PCR; TCRdb's copy has only in-frame clones and leaves some out. The sample has 77,000 or so clones; around 87% are singletons. Deletions cut 7 bases from V and 3 bases from J, with 16 bases between. CDR1 SGHTA and CDR2 FQGTGA come from the germline V gene. This CDR3 contains 14 residues. The TCR was taken from an adult in good health. The source was peripheral blood, collected on day 0 of AZD1222 vaccination. The chain has TRBV7-3 and TRBJ2-7; possibly TRBD1 or TRBD2 for D (6 bases each). The CDR3 DNA reads TGTGCCAGCACCACCGGGGGCTTCCACTACGAGCAGTACTTC. This translates into CASTTGGFHYEQYF.